The rows below give T cell receptor beta chains drawn from one sample of a study of vaccination and CD4 T cells after COVID-19. TCRdb re-derived calls from the PCR reads in MiXCR, one entry per CDR3 protein. The data show about 15,000 distinct CDR3 sequences, with 69% seen just once and 1.1% held by the top ten. Sequences were derived from CD4+ T cells from blood, sampled after SARS-CoV-2 vaccination. The receptors originated from a human donor who had recovered from COVID-19. CDR3s include the opening cysteine and the closing phenylalanine or tryptophan. A D gene is named only where the DNA matches it firmly. Some rows mark clone size as missing; the rest say once, few, many or name a class of expanded clone.

D gene	J gene	V gene	clone size	CDR3 DNA	CDR3 protein
-	TRBJ1-1	TRBV28	-	TGTGCCAGCAGCCGTCCGGGACCCACTGAAGCTTTCTTT	CASSRPGPTEAFF
TRBD1	TRBJ2-1	TRBV7-3	-	TGTGCCAGCAGCCCCAGTGGGGACAGGGGTCACGATGAGCAGTTCTTC	CASSPSGDRGHDEQFF
-	TRBJ1-2	TRBV20-1	few	TGCAGTGCTAGAGATAGTGTGTACACGAACTATGGCTACACCTTC	CSARDSVYTNYGYTF
TRBD1	TRBJ2-1	TRBV12-3/TRBV12-4	once	TGTGCCAGCAGTTTAGTTACAGGGGGTAGGAGTGAGCAGTTCTTC	CASSLVTGGRSEQFF
-	TRBJ1-3	TRBV20-1	-	TGCAGTGCTAGTAAAGGGGGGGCTGGAAACACCATATATTTT	CSASKGGAGNTIYF
TRBD1	TRBJ2-6	TRBV7-2	-	TGTGCCAGCAGCGCCTCAGGGGGCTCTGGGGCCAACGTCCTGACTTTC	CASSASGGSGANVLTF
-	TRBJ2-3	TRBV2	-	TGTGCCAGCAGTCAAGTCGGACGGACAGATACGCAGTATTTT	CASSQVGRTDTQYF
-	TRBJ2-1	TRBV28	-	TGTGCCAGCAGTTCCTACCGGAGGGGGAGTTATAGGACTCTATACAATGAGCAGTTCTTC	CASSSYRRGSYRTLYNEQFF
-	TRBJ1-5	TRBV19	-	TGTGCCAGTACCCTTGGTGGTTTTGGACAGCCCCAGCATTTT	CASTLGGFGQPQHF
-	TRBJ1-6	TRBV7-2	-	TGTGCCAGCAGCTTGCGCGGGTTACCCCTCCACTTT	CASSLRGLPLHF
-	TRBJ1-2	TRBV15	few	TGTGCCACCAGCAGAGACAGGGAAATTGTTGGCTACACCTTC	CATSRDREIVGYTF
-	TRBJ1-1	TRBV29-1	-	TGCAGCGTTGAAGGACAGTTGAACACTGAAGCTTTCTTT	CSVEGQLNTEAFF
TRBD1	TRBJ1-2	TRBV20-1	-	TGCAGTGCTATCCAGGGGGCGGATAACTATGGCTACACCTTC	CSAIQGADNYGYTF
-	TRBJ2-7	TRBV6-2/TRBV6-3	-	TGTGCCAGCAGTTATGAGTCGTTTCACGAGCAGTACTTC	CASSYESFHEQYF
TRBD2	TRBJ2-3	TRBV6-5	-	TGTGCCAGCAGTTGGACTAGCGGGAGCACAGATACGCAGTATTTT	CASSWTSGSTDTQYF
-	TRBJ2-5	TRBV5-1	-	TGCGCCAGCAGTTCAAGGGCTGGAGAGACCCAGTACTTC	CASSSRAGETQYF
TRBD1	TRBJ2-7	TRBV20-1	-	TGCAGTGCCAGGGACAGGGTCGACGAGCAGTACTTC	CSARDRVDEQYF
-	TRBJ1-1	TRBV9	-	TGTGCCAGCAGCGTAAAGCCCGGGAACACTGAAGCTTTCTTT	CASSVKPGNTEAFF
-	TRBJ2-5	TRBV5-8	few	TGTGCCAGCAGCTTGGGCCAAGCCGAATTGGGGACCCAGTACTTC	CASSLGQAELGTQYF
TRBD2	TRBJ2-5	TRBV11-1	-	TGTGCCAGCAGCCCGGGACTAGCGGGAGTCGGGGAGACCCAGTACTTC	CASSPGLAGVGETQYF
-	TRBJ1-6	TRBV19	-	TGTGCCAGTAGTCCGGGACCGACATATAATTCACCCCTCCACTTT	CASSPGPTYNSPLHF
TRBD2	TRBJ2-1	TRBV5-1	few	TGCGCCAGCAGCCTGGCCCTAGCGGGAGGGGGAGAGCAGTTCTTC	CASSLALAGGGEQFF
-	TRBJ1-1	TRBV30	once	TGTGCCTGGAGAGACGGGACGGTGAACACTGAAGCTTTCTTT	CAWRDGTVNTEAFF
-	TRBJ2-7	TRBV7-9	-	TGTGCCAGCAGCTTAGTATCCAACGAGCAGTACTTC	CASSLVSNEQYF
-	TRBJ2-3	TRBV21-1	-	TGTGCCAGCAGCAAAGGGAAGGGGGCGAGCACAGATACGCAGTATTTT	CASSKGKGASTDTQYF
TRBD1	TRBJ2-3	TRBV7-2	-	TGTGCCAGCACCCCGGGACAGGGAACAGATACGCAGTATTTT	CASTPGQGTDTQYF
-	TRBJ1-5	TRBV28	-	TGTGCCAGCAGACGGTCAGGTAGCAATCAGCCCCAGCATTTT	CASRRSGSNQPQHF
-	TRBJ1-5	TRBV2	-	TGTGCCAGCAACCCCGGGACCGAGAGTCAGCCCCAGCATTTT	CASNPGTESQPQHF
-	TRBJ2-2	TRBV9	once	TGTGCCAGCAGCGTTGTTGCCGGGGAGCTGTTTTTT	CASSVVAGELFF
-	TRBJ2-4	TRBV15	few	TGTGCCACCAGCAGAGACCCGGCGACCAAAAACATTCAGTACTTC	CATSRDPATKNIQYF
-	TRBJ2-2	TRBV24-1	-	TGTGCCACCGGACGGACCAACACCGGGGAGCTGTTTTTT	CATGRTNTGELFF
TRBD1	TRBJ2-2	TRBV20-1	-	TGCAGTGCTGCAGGGGGCACCGGGGAGCTGTTTTTT	CSAAGGTGELFF
-	TRBJ2-4	TRBV29-1	-	TGCAGCGTAGGATTCGTCGACTACCTCCACAAAAACATTCAGTACTTC	CSVGFVDYLHKNIQYF
-	TRBJ1-1	TRBV6-1	-	TGTGCCAGCAGTGAAGTACTAGGCCGCCTGAACACTGAAGCTTTCTTT	CASSEVLGRLNTEAFF
TRBD2	TRBJ2-2	TRBV5-4	-	TGTGCCAGCAGCTTGGATGGACTAGAGGCCACCGGGGAGCTGTTTTTT	CASSLDGLEATGELFF
-	TRBJ1-2	TRBV4-3	-	TGCGCCAGCAGCCAGACCGGGACCGCACTGGACTATGGCTACACCTTC	CASSQTGTALDYGYTF
TRBD2	TRBJ2-5	TRBV20-1	-	TGCAGTGCTAAACCCCAGGGACTAGCGAAACAAGAGACCCAGTACTTC	CSAKPQGLAKQETQYF
-	TRBJ1-4	TRBV19	-	TGTGCCAGTAGTACCGACTTAAAACTGTTTTTT	CASSTDLKLFF
TRBD2	TRBJ2-5	TRBV2	-	TGTGCCAGCAGTGCCCGCGGCGGGAGAGAGACCCAGTACTTC	CASSARGGRETQYF
TRBD2	TRBJ2-4	TRBV20-1	-	TGCAGTGCTAGGGGACTAGCGGAAAACATTCAGTACTTC	CSARGLAENIQYF
-	TRBJ2-1	TRBV20-1	-	TGCAGTGCCCTTAAGACCAGATCCTACAATGAGCAGTTCTTC	CSALKTRSYNEQFF
-	TRBJ2-7	TRBV2	-	TGTGCCAGCAGTGCGTTAGCGGACTACGAGCAGTACTTC	CASSALADYEQYF
-	TRBJ2-1	TRBV24-1	-	TGTGCCACCAGTGATTTGGGCGGGAACGCCTACAATGAGCAGTTCTTC	CATSDLGGNAYNEQFF
-	TRBJ1-5	TRBV6-1	-	TGTGCCAGCAGCACGACAGGACCCAATCAGCCCCAGCATTTT	CASSTTGPNQPQHF
-	TRBJ1-5	TRBV6-4	-	TGTGCCAGCAGGGGTTTGGGGGCATATAGCAATCAGCCCCAGCATTTT	CASRGLGAYSNQPQHF
-	TRBJ2-3	TRBV25-1	once	TGTGCCAGCAGTGAATATCCCAGGGTCAGACTAAGCACAGATACGCAGTATTTT	CASSEYPRVRLSTDTQYF
TRBD2	TRBJ2-2	TRBV10-3	once	TGTGCCACCATAGCGGGAGGGGGAACGGTCGGGGAGCTGTTTTTT	CATIAGGGTVGELFF
TRBD1	TRBJ1-6	TRBV9	few	TGTGCCAGCAGCTTCGGGACAGGGCTCTCACCCCTCCACTTT	CASSFGTGLSPLHF
-	TRBJ2-2	TRBV24-1	few	TGTGCCACCAGTGACCCTACAGGGTCGGCGAACACCGGGGAGCTGTTTTTT	CATSDPTGSANTGELFF
TRBD2	TRBJ2-3	TRBV5-4	-	TGTGCCAGCAGCCTCGCTAGCGGTTTTACAGATACGCAGTATTTT	CASSLASGFTDTQYF
TRBD2	TRBJ2-7	TRBV28	-	TGTGCCAGCAGTTTACTAGCGGGACTCTACGAGCAGTACTTC	CASSLLAGLYEQYF
TRBD1	TRBJ2-7	TRBV12-5	-	TGTGCTAGTGGTTTGCCCCTCCCGGGACAGCCCTCCTACGAGCAGTACTTC	CASGLPLPGQPSYEQYF
-	TRBJ1-2	TRBV7-9	once	TGTGCCAGCAGCTTGAGGGGGGCGCGTGATGGCTACACCTTC	CASSLRGARDGYTF
TRBD2	TRBJ2-3	TRBV5-6	once	TGTGCCAGCAGCTTGGAGCTAGCGGGAGTGACAGATACGCAGTATTTT	CASSLELAGVTDTQYF
-	TRBJ2-7	TRBV6-1	-	TGTGCCAGCGATAGGGAGTCATCCAACTCCTACGAGCAGTACTTC	CASDRESSNSYEQYF
TRBD2	TRBJ2-5	TRBV11-3	-	TGTGCCAGCAGCTTAGGGGCTAGCGGGAGTGGAGAGACCCAGTACTTC	CASSLGASGSGETQYF
-	TRBJ1-2	TRBV7-8	-	TGTGCCAGCAGCTTAGATCGGCAGCCTGCTAACTATGGCTACACCTTC	CASSLDRQPANYGYTF
TRBD2	TRBJ2-2	TRBV6-2/TRBV6-3	-	TGTGCCAGCAGTTCTTCCCTTATCGGGAGGAGGGGCGGGGAGCTGTTTTTT	CASSSSLIGRRGGELFF
TRBD1	TRBJ1-1	TRBV6-1	-	TGTGCCGGCGGGACAGGGCCTCGGGGCACTGAAGCTTTCTTT	CAGGTGPRGTEAFF
TRBD1	TRBJ2-3	TRBV25-1	-	TGTGCCAGCGCAAAACCCGGGACAGGGGGCACAGATACGCAGTATTTT	CASAKPGTGGTDTQYF